Each of the 3 T cell receptor beta chains below was sequenced from the same sample in a study of lymphopenia after photon versus proton radiotherapy (dated by TCRdb to the late 2010s). Library preparation employed the immunoSEQ multiplex PCR assay. TCRdb re-hosts the immuneACCESS table, in-frame sequences only. Its copies lack some clones; in the studies checked, an unresolved V gene accounts for under half of them, and the cause for the rest is not known. Within this sample are around 64,000 clones, with approximately 86% of them counted one time only. Together, the top ten hold roughly 13% of the sample. The specimen was peripheral blood, collected from a patient treated with proton-based radiotherapy. The source of these receptors is an elderly man with esophageal cancer.

This clone was detected once. The CDR3 loop reads CASSWGDREGEKLFF. The CDR3, as DNA: TGCGCCAGCAGCTGGGGGGACAGGGAAGGTGAAAAACTGTTTTTT. V and J are TRBV5-1 and TRBJ1-4; 9 bases align to TRBD1. V trimming: 3 bases; J trimming: 7 bases; junction bases outside the gene matches: 7. Germline CDR1 SGHRS, CDR2 YFSETQ. The CDR3 consists of 15 residues. The variable domain in full, completed from reference TRBV5-1 and TRBJ1-4, reads KAGVTQTPRYLIKTRGQQVTLSCSPISGHRSVSWYQQTPGQGLQFLFEYFSETQRNKGNFPGRFSGRQFSNSRSEMNVSTLELGDSALYLCASSWGDREGEKLFFGSGTQLSVL.

V usage is TRBV19 and J usage is TRBJ2-7; 9 nucleotides align to TRBD1. Losses at the gene ends were 4 bases for V and 3 bases for J; bases not matched to a gene: 4. The CDR3 is made up of 14 amino acids. CDR1 is LNHDA, CDR2 SQIVND, per germline (reference sequence). The CDR3 nucleotides are TGTGCCAGTAGTAGGACAGGGGAGGGCTACGAGCAGTACTTC. This sequence encodes CASSRTGEGYEQYF.

V usage is TRBV19 and J usage is TRBJ1-5; possible D gene TRBD1, 5 bases. CDR1 and CDR2 from the germline V gene are LNHDA and SQIVND (reference sequence). The CDR3 runs to 15 residues. The V gene lost 4 bases and the J gene lost 2 bases, with 12 bases spanning the gap. The CDR3 loop is CASSTGGAGNQPQHF. In DNA, the CDR3 is TGTGCCAGTAGTACCGGAGGGGCGGGCAATCAGCCCCAGCATTTT.